This TCR beta chain was sequenced in a study of shared clonotypes between healthy human individuals (dated by TCRdb to between 2020 and 2021). About the investigation overall: A couple of women and three men aged 18 to 49 years were included in the cohort. For each donor, CD4 naive and CD4 memory were each run on three plates, CD8 naive on two plates, and CD8 memory on one plate. To estimate repertoire size and how much clonotypes are shared between individuals, the study performed deep sequencing of blood TCR repertoires from roughly five healthy adults. Libraries were prepared and TCR repertoires were sequenced by different laboratories using diverse techniques, in order to increase sequencing depth and limit assay-specific biases. Between about 0.94 and 8.9 billion PBMCs per donor were obtained by leukapheresis. Overall study results and their limits: Compared with non-shared clonotypes, the clonotypes found in all four sorted-subset donors had higher generation probabilities. Naive subsets generally had larger estimated clonotype richness than memory subsets. Based on pairwise subsampling, the degree of clonotype sharing among donors was expected to be affected by sequencing depth. The genetic and exposure-history diversity represented was limited by the small number of donors. Even with the large sequencing depth, rarefaction of the sorted-subset datasets indicated that sequencing was incomplete. When four donors were compared, the shared fraction of clonotypes was about 5.2% for naive CD4, over 3% for naive CD8, 2.3% for memory CD4, and 0.35% to 0.5% for memory CD8. Sampling was limited to blood, and TCR repertoires in tissue likely differ from TCR repertoires in blood.

Using the deep immunoSEQ assay, multiplex PCR amplified TCR CDR3 regions from genomic DNA. Genomic DNA extracted from each cell subset was distributed evenly over all wells of several immunoSEQ 96-well plates, and each plate served as one replicate. For sorted subsets, roughly 0.2 ug genomic DNA, equal to 30,000 or so T cell genomes, was loaded into each replicate PCR. Purified libraries were quantified with a Qubit 3.0 fluorometer, sized on a Bioanalyzer 2100, and re-quantified with the KAPA Library Quantification kit. Every immunoSEQ 96-well plate was sequenced on a dedicated single-read 150-cycle Illumina NextSeq 550 flow cell. For the original study's pipeline: Because only junctional sequences without quality scores were contained in the immunoSEQ output, filtering matching that applied to full-length reads could not be performed. To assign V/J genes and CDR3, sequences were annotated against IMGT germline references using PyIR, a Python wrapper for IgBLAST v1.9. Reads with weak V/J assignments (E-value above 1e-6), missing CDR3, stop codons, out-of-frame junctions, or ambiguous translated residues were removed. A V3J clonotype was defined by an identical inferred V gene, J gene, and CDR3 amino acid sequence. The percentage overlap between two repertoires was calculated by dividing the number of shared unique clonotypes by the size of the smaller repertoire. RTK rarefaction, the Chao1 estimator, and Recon v2.1 estimates of unobserved clonotypes were used to assess repertoire richness. Generation probabilities for all TCRbeta clonotypes obtained by the gDNA method from several donors were computed using OLGA. The clones in this table, taken by TCRdb from immuneACCESS, are in-frame only. Not every clone is retained; where verified, under half of the shortfall comes from an unresolved V gene, and the cause of the rest is unknown. V and J calls and clone size are copied from that table; D and trimming were computed from the DNA. The table for this sample lists around 2.1 million clones; roughly 91% of them were counted only once. Around 1.7% of the sample goes to the ten largest clones.

The germline V gene (reference sequence) provides CDR1 MNHEY and CDR2 SMNVEV. From its cysteine to its phenylalanine, the CDR3 spans 15 amino acids. Only the CDR3 portion is preserved as DNA: 45 bases, with reading frame beginning at the first base. Trimmed from V: 6 bases; trimmed from J: 5 bases; junction bases lacking a gene match: 9. On this clone: The clone's antigen remains unknown. No per-base quality is available; no much larger clone lies one base away.

For the CD8 naive samples, CD45RO-negative cells were positively selected for CCR7, yielding a CD45RA+CCR7+ population from which TemRA cells were excluded. Healthy HIV-negative adults with no recently reported acute infections or vaccinations were included as donors. Only Caucasian adults living in Nashville, Tennessee, USA were represented among the donors. Blood was obtained by leukapheresis, after which PBMCs were separated by Ficoll-Histopaque density gradient centrifugation and cryopreserved in liquid nitrogen vapor phase. Purity and quantity of every magnetically sorted T cell population were checked by analytical flow cytometry. Genomic DNA was isolated from each sorted fraction and quantified by UV absorbance on a Nanodrop 2000c.

Here the chain combines TRBV27 and TRBJ2-3, with TRBD1 identical over 9 junction bases. Sequenced sample: naive CD8+ T cells from PBMCs. This specimen's cell subset or site label, interpreted: CD45RA+CCR7+. This TCR was recovered from a man aged 18 to 35 in good health. Some clones in this sample may be carry-over from other donors' samples. The DNA reads as follows: TGTGCCAGCAGCTCGGACAGGGGAAGGTTAGATACGCAGTATTTT. This yields the protein CASSSDRGRLDTQYF.